These 2 T cell receptor beta chains were all obtained from the same sample, sequenced in a study of OX40 agonist ivuxolimab in advanced cancers. Clones were sequenced by immunoSEQ multiplex PCR, and TCRdb holds only the in-frame ones, with some missing. The sample contains roughly 70,000 clones, around 80% of which appear only once. Sequences were derived from CD4+ or CD8+ T cells sorted from blood, sampled in a trial of the OX40 agonist ivuxolimab. The receptor source for this set is an adult with an advanced solid tumor such as melanoma, head and neck, liver or kidney cancer.

This clone is a singleton in its sample. As DNA, the CDR3 is TGTGCCTGGAGTAAGGGAGCGGGGGGGGAAGAGACCCAGTACTTC. Encoded protein: CAWSKGAGGEETQYF. The V gene is TRBV30, the J gene TRBJ2-5, with 10 bases fitting TRBD2. V shed 2 bases and J 3 bases; nucleotides not matched to a gene: 6. The CDR3 has 15 residues. The V gene's germline CDR1 is GTSNPN and CDR2 SVGIG (reference sequence).

The chain combines TRBV6-1 with TRBJ1-3; a weak D match, TRBD1 (5 bases). The germline V gene has CDR1 MNHNS and CDR2 SASEGT. The CDR3 length is 13 residues. Trimming left V 4 bases short and J 2 bases short, with 6 bases between. In DNA, the CDR3 is TGTGCCAGCAGTGGGGGGGCTGGAAACACCATATATTTT. Translated: CASSGGAGNTIYF.